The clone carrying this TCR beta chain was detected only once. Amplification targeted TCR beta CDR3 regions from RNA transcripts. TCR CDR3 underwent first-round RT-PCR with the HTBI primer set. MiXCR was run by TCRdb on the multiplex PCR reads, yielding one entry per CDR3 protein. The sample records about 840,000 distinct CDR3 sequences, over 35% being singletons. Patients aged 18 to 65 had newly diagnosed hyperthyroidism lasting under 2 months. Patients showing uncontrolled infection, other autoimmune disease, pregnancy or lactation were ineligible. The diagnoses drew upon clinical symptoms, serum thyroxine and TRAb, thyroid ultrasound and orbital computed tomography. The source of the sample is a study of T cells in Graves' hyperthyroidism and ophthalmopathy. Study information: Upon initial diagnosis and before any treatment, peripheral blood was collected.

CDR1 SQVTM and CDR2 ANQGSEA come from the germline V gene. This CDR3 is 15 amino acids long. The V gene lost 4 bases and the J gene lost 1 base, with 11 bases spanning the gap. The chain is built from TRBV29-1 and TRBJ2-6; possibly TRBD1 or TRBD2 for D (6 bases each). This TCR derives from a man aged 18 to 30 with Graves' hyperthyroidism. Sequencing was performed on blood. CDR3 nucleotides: TGCAGCGTTGTATCGGGGGCGTCTGGGGCCAACGTCCTGACTTTC. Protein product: CSVVSGASGANVLTF.